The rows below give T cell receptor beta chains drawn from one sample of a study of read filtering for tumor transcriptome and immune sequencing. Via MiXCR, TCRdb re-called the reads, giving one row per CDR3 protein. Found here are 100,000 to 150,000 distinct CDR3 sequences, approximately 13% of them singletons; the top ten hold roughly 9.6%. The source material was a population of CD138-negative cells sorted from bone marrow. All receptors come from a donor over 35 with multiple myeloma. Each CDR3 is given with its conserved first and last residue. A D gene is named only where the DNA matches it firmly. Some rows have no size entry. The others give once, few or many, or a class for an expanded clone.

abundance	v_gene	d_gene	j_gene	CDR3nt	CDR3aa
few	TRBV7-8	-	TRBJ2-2	TGTGCCAGCAGCTTATTAAGGGCCGGGGAGCTGTTTTTT	CASSLLRAGELFF
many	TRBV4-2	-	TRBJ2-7	TGTGCCAGCAGCCAAGATTGGGTGGGACCGATATACGAGCAGTACTTC	CASSQDWVGPIYEQYF
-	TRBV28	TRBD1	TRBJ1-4	TGTGTCAGCAGTTTGGCCGGGACAGGGGATGGAAAACTGTTTTTT	CVSSLAGTGDGKLFF
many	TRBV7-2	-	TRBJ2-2	TGTGCCAGCAGCCCGCAGGTGGGGAACACCGGGGAGCTGTTTTTT	CASSPQVGNTGELFF
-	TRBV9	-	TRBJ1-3	TGTGCCAGTGGACAGAGCTCTGGAAACACCATATATTTT	CASGQSSGNTIYF
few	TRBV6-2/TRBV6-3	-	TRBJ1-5	TGTGCCAGCAGTTACACCTTTCAGCCCCAGCATTTT	CASSYTFQPQHF
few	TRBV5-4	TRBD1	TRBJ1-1	TGTGCCAGCAGCTCGGGACAGGGTTACGACACTGAAGCTTTCTTT	CASSSGQGYDTEAFF
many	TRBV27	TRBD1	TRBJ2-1	TGTGCCAGCAGCCGGACAGGGGGCGTAGATGAGCAGTTCTTC	CASSRTGGVDEQFF
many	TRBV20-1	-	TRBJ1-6	TGCAGTGCTCGTCCCCAGCCTAATTCACCCCTCCACTTT	CSARPQPNSPLHF
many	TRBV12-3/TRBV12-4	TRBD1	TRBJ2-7	TGTGCCAGCAGTTTCCGGACAGGGGATGGCGAGCAGTACTTC	CASSFRTGDGEQYF
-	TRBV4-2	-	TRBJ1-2	TGTGCCAGCAGCCAATACGAAGACAGCGCAAATGGCTACACCTTC	CASSQYEDSANGYTF
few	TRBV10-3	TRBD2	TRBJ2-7	TGTGCCATCAGTGCAAACTCCGCGGGGGCCTACGAGCAGTACTTC	CAISANSAGAYEQYF
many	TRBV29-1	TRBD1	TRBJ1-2	TGCAGCGTCACCGGGACAGGGGATTCCTATGGCTACACCTTC	CSVTGTGDSYGYTF
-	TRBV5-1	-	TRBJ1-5	TGCGCCAGCAGCCCGGGGTCAGCCGGTCAGCCCCAGCATTTT	CASSPGSAGQPQHF
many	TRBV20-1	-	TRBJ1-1	TGCAGTGCTAGTCGATCCCAGCAAAGTGAAGCTTTCTTT	CSASRSQQSEAFF
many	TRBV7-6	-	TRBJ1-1	TGTGCCAGCACCCTGTCACGGGGGACTGAAGCTTTCTTT	CASTLSRGTEAFF
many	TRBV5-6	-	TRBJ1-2	TGTGCCAGCAGCTTGACAGGCTATGGCTACACCTTC	CASSLTGYGYTF
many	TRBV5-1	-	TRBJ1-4	TGCGCCAGCAGCGAGACCCTAGCAGGTGAAAAACTGTTTTTT	CASSETLAGEKLFF
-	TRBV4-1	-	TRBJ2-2	TGCGCCAGCAGCCAGGCCCCGGGACTGGGCGACACCGGGGAGCTGTTTTTT	CASSQAPGLGDTGELFF
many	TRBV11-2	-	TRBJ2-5	TGTGCCAGCAGCTTATTCGGCTACCAAGAGACCCAGTACTTC	CASSLFGYQETQYF
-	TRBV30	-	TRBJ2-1	TGTGCCTGGAGTTATGCACTACGAAACAATTACAATGAGCAGTTCTTC	CAWSYALRNNYNEQFF
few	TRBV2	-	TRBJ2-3	TGTGCCAGCAGATCCTTTGATACGCAGTATTTT	CASRSFDTQYF
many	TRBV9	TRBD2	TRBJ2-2	TGTGCCAGCAGCGTTGGGACTAGCGGTACCGGGGAGCTGTTTTTT	CASSVGTSGTGELFF
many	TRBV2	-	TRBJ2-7	TGTGCCAGCAAGGAGGTGACAACCTCCTACGAGCAGTACTTC	CASKEVTTSYEQYF
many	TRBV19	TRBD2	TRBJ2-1	TGTGCCAGTAGTCCCTTAGCGGGAGGGCCCTACAATGAGCAGTTCTTC	CASSPLAGGPYNEQFF
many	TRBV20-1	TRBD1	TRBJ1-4	TGCAGTGCTCCCCGACAGGGCGGTGAAAAACTGTTTTTT	CSAPRQGGEKLFF
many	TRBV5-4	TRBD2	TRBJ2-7	TGTGCCAGCAGCCGAGGGGAGAACCCAGCGGGGGAGCAGTACTTC	CASSRGENPAGEQYF
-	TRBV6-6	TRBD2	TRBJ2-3	TGTGCCAGCAATAGCGGGAGTCTCACAGGTACGCAGTATTTT	CASNSGSLTGTQYF
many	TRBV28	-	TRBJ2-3	TGTGCCAGCACCTCCCGGGTAGATACGCAGTATTTT	CASTSRVDTQYF
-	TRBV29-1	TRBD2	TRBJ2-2	TGCAGCGCGGGACTAGCAGGGACCGGGGAGCTGTTTTTT	CSAGLAGTGELFF
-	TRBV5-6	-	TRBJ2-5	TGTGCCAGCAGCTTGGTGCTGGCCAGCCAAGAGACCCAGTACTTC	CASSLVLASQETQYF
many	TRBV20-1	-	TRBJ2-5	TGCAGTGCTCCTCAGGGAGGTCAAGAGACCCAGTACTTC	CSAPQGGQETQYF
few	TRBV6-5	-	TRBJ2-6	TGTGCCAGCAAAGGGGTTGGGAATCCGTACTCTGGGGCCAACGTCCTGACTTTC	CASKGVGNPYSGANVLTF
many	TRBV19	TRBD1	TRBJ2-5	TGTGCCAGTAGTATCCCGACAGGGGGCGGAAAAGAGACCCAGTACTTC	CASSIPTGGGKETQYF
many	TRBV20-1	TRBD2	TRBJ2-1	TGCAGTGCTCGAATCCTAGCGGGGGGCTGGAATGAGCAGTTCTTC	CSARILAGGWNEQFF
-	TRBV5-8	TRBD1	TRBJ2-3	TGTGCCAGTGGCCCACGGGACAGAACCCTACGCACAGATACGCAGTATTTT	CASGPRDRTLRTDTQYF
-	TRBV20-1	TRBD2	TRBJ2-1	TGCAGTGCTAGGACTAGCAAGGGGCACAGTGAGCAGTTCTTC	CSARTSKGHSEQFF
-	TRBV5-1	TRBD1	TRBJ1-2	TGCGCCAGCAGCCAGGGGGGCCGCGTGGATGGCTACACCTTC	CASSQGGRVDGYTF
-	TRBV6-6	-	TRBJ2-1	TGTGCCAGCAGTTACCTCAGTAATGAGCAGTTCTTC	CASSYLSNEQFF
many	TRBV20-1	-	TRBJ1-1	TGCAGTGCTAGACTGGGGCTGAACACTGAAGCTTTCTTT	CSARLGLNTEAFF
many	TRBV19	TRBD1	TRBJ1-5	TGTGCCAGTAGTAACAGGGGGCTTAGCAGCAATCAGCCCCAGCATTTT	CASSNRGLSSNQPQHF
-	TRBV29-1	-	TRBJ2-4	TGCAGCGTTGGTCGGGGAAAAGGCGGTCACATTCAGTACTTC	CSVGRGKGGHIQYF